Each of the 32 T cell receptor beta chains below was sequenced from the same sample in a study of blood T cell repertoires in COVID-19. Repertoires were generated with immunoSEQ multiplex PCR, while TCRdb's copy carries only in-frame clones and drops some. The sample lists roughly 190,000 clones; nearly 90% were seen once. Sequenced input: peripheral blood. The receptors shown here come from a woman in her 40s who had recovered from COVID-19.

This chain links TRBV3-1 (or the pseudogene TRBV3-2) with TRBJ1-5; D may be TRBD1 (6 bases). V lost 4 bases, J lost 0 bases, and 10 bases lay in between. Germline V gene sequence: CDR1 LGHDT, CDR2 YNNKEL (reference sequence). This CDR3 has 15 amino acids. As DNA, the CDR3 is TGTGCCAGCAGCCCGGGACATAATAGCAATCAGCCCCAGCATTTT. Translated: CASSPGHNSNQPQHF.

V is TRBV3-1 (or the pseudogene TRBV3-2) and J is TRBJ2-7, with 7 positions matching TRBD2. Germline CDR1 and CDR2: LGHDT and YNNKEL (reference sequence). V was clipped by 1 base and J by 6 bases; unmatched bases: 3. This CDR3 comprises 13 residues. In DNA, the CDR3 is TGTGCCAGCAGCCAAGCCCCGGGGGGCGAGCAGTACTTC. Encoded protein: CASSQAPGGEQYF.

By sample share, this clone is medium-sized. The V gene is TRBV28, the J gene TRBJ1-4; tentatively, D is TRBD1 (5 bases). The germline V gene has CDR1 MDHEN and CDR2 SYDVKM. V was trimmed by 3 bases and J by 1 base, leaving 15 bases between them. The CDR3 is 17 amino acids. CDR3 nucleotides: TGTGCCAGCAGTTTGGGAGCGGGGGTTGAAACTAATGAAAAACTGTTTTTT. Its translation: CASSLGAGVETNEKLFF.

The J gene is TRBJ1-2, the V gene TRBV7-2, with TRBD1 as a possible D gene (5 bases). This CDR3 is 14 amino acids long. V shed 5 bases and J shed 8 bases, with 18 bases lying between them. Germline V gene lookup returns CDR1 SGHTA and CDR2 FQGNSA. As DNA, the CDR3 is TGTGCCAGCAGCCAGGGACTTCTCCTCGGGGGCTACACCTTC. Protein product: CASSQGLLLGGYTF. Full variable domain (missing parts from reference TRBV7-2 and TRBJ1-2): GAGVSQSPSNKVTEKGKDVELRCDPISGHTALYWYRQSLGQGLEFLIYFQGNSAPDKSGLPSDRFSAERTGGSVSTLTIQRTQQEDSAVYLCASSQGLLLGGYTFGSGTRLTVV.

The V gene is TRBV20-1, the J gene TRBJ1-5; 7 nucleotides match TRBD1. This CDR3 has 9 residues. In germline, CDR1 is DFQATT, CDR2 SNEGSKA (reference sequence). V was pared by 7 bases and J by 11 bases, with 2 bases of the junction left unmatched. The CDR3 coding sequence is TGCAGTGTTGGGACAGCCCAGCATTTT. It codes for CSVGTAQHF.

V and J are TRBV24-1 and TRBJ2-6; D ambiguous. The CDR3 has 14 amino acids. Trimming removed 6 bases from V and 0 bases from J, with 5 bases in between. CDR1 is KGHDR, CDR2 SFDVKD, per germline. CDR3 sequence reads: CATSPGSGANVLTF. The CDR3 DNA is TGTGCCACCAGTCCGGGCTCTGGGGCCAACGTCCTGACTTTC.

The rearrangement joins TRBV30 to TRBJ1-4, with TRBD1 matching 8 bases. This CDR3 contains 16 residues. V trimming: 3 bases; J trimming: 7 bases; junction bases outside the gene matches: 13. Germline V lookup: CDR1 GTSNPN, CDR2 SVGIG (reference sequence). CDR3 loop: CAWSKSRTGPGEKLFF. CDR3 DNA sequence: TGTGCCTGGAGCAAATCAAGGACAGGGCCAGGTGAAAAACTGTTTTTT.

The chain uses TRBV7-2 and TRBJ2-7; 10 nucleotides agree with TRBD2. With V trimmed by 1 base and J by 3 bases, 3 bases remained unmatched. The CDR3 totals 15 residues. The germline V gene has CDR1 SGHTA and CDR2 FQGNSA. In nucleotides, the CDR3 is TGTGCCAGCAGCTTAGAGGTAGCGGGAGGCTACGAGCAGTACTTC. Translated, it gives CASSLEVAGGYEQYF.

The chain recombines TRBV3-1 (or the pseudogene TRBV3-2) with TRBJ1-4, with 9 bases identical to TRBD1. The V gene's germline CDR1 is LGHDT and CDR2 YNNKEL (reference sequence). Trimming cost V 5 bases and J 7 bases; bases outside gene matches: 8. The CDR3 is 15 amino acids. The CDR3 region has the DNA TGTGCCAGCAGCGTACCGGGACAGGGCACTGAAAAACTGTTTTTT. Its protein product is CASSVPGQGTEKLFF.

The chain has TRBV10-3 and TRBJ1-5; D uncertain. V lost 4 bases, J lost 7 bases, and 8 bases lay in between. The CDR3 sequence is 12 residues long. Germline values: CDR1 ENHRY, CDR2 SYGVKD. The CDR3: CAISGTGQPQHF. CDR3 DNA sequence: TGTGCCATCAGTGGGACGGGGCAGCCCCAGCATTTT.

This clone was seen at least ten times. This rearrangement joins TRBV6-5 to TRBJ2-1, with TRBD2 matching over 7 bases. The V segment lost 4 bases and the J segment 3 bases; nucleotides outside the gene matches: 6. This CDR3 has 15 amino acids. Germline V gives CDR1 MNHEY, CDR2 SVGAGI. CDR3 bases: TGTGCCAGCAGTTCTAGCGGTCTTGGCTACAATGAGCAGTTCTTC. Protein sequence: CASSSSGLGYNEQFF.

This sequence joins TRBV5-1 and TRBJ2-3; D is undetermined. Per germline, CDR1 SGHRS and CDR2 YFSETQ. Trimming left V 0 bases short and J 4 bases short, with 9 bases between. This CDR3 has 14 residues. CDR3 DNA: TGCGCCAGCAGCTTGGCCTGGCAGGCAGATACGCAGTATTTT. Its translation: CASSLAWQADTQYF.

The chain employs TRBV19 and TRBJ1-1; D is unclear. The ends were cut back, 5 bases at V and 1 base at J, with 11 bases in the middle. The CDR3 totals 14 residues. Per the germline V gene, CDR1 is LNHDA and CDR2 is SQIVND (reference sequence). The CDR3 DNA sequence: TGTGCCAGTAGTCCGATCAGCGCGAACACTGAAGCTTTCTTT. It codes for CASSPISANTEAFF.

The rearrangement joins TRBV30 to TRBJ1-1; no reliable D call. Between the trimmed V and J ends, which lost 3 bases and 3 bases, there was a span of 11 bases. The CDR3 extends over 13 amino acids. Germline V gene data show CDR1 as GTSNPN and CDR2 as SVGIG (reference sequence). DNA for the CDR3: TGTGCCTGGAGCGTAACAGTCCACACTGAAGCTTTCTTT. It codes for CAWSVTVHTEAFF.

This chain uses TRBV19 with TRBJ2-1; the match to TRBD1 covers 7 bases. Germline assignment: CDR1 LNHDA and CDR2 SQIVND (reference sequence). The CDR3 is 14 amino acids. The V and J ends lost 9 bases and 2 bases, in that order; junction bases with no gene match: 7. The CDR3 DNA sequence: TGTGCCAGCGACCAACAGGGGACCTACAATGAGCAGTTCTTC. It encodes CASDQQGTYNEQFF.

This chain links TRBV5-3 with TRBJ2-1; D unresolved. TRBV5-3 is an open reading frame, and its role is uncertain. V lost 0 bases to trimming and J lost 5 bases, with 6 bases between them. The CDR3 spans 13 residues. The CDR3 protein is CARSLGPNNEQFF. CDR3 sequence (DNA): TGTGCCAGAAGCTTGGGGCCCAACAATGAGCAGTTCTTC.

This clone was picked up one time. The V call is TRBV6-6, the J call TRBJ1-5, with D maybe TRBD1 (5 bases). Germline loops: CDR1 MNHNY, CDR2 SVGAGI (reference sequence). Trimming removed 5 bases at V and 1 base at J, with 12 bases between. CDR3 length: 15 amino acids. The CDR3 sequence is CASSIRGVSNQPQHF. The CDR3 DNA sequence: TGTGCCAGCAGTATTCGGGGGGTAAGCAATCAGCCCCAGCATTTT.

This rearrangement joins TRBV28 to TRBJ1-1, with D possibly matching TRBD1 (6 bases). The CDR3 contains 15 residues. The V gene lost 4 bases and the J gene lost 0 bases, with 12 bases spanning the gap. Germline V gene sequence: CDR1 MDHEN, CDR2 SYDVKM. CDR3 DNA: TGTGCCAGCAGTTACACTAGGGGGATGAACACTGAAGCTTTCTTT. Translating gives CASSYTRGMNTEAFF.

This chain connects TRBV12-3 or TRBV12-4 to TRBJ2-2; no definite D call. The CDR3 spans 13 residues. Trimming took off 7 bases at V and 6 bases at J, with 12 bases between the two ends. DNA for the CDR3: TGTGCCAGCACTATAAACTTCGCCGGGGAGCTGTTTTTT. This encodes CASTINFAGELFF.

This chain links TRBV11-3 with TRBJ2-1; D is possibly TRBD1 (6 bases). This CDR3 is built from 15 residues. CDR1 and CDR2 (germline): SGHNT, YENEEA. V lost 5 bases to trimming and J lost 0 bases, with 11 bases between them. The CDR3 here is CASSLRQVSYNEQFF. The CDR3 DNA follows: TGTGCCAGCAGCCTTAGACAGGTCTCCTACAATGAGCAGTTCTTC.

The chain employs TRBV6-5 and TRBJ1-5, with D tentatively TRBD1 (6 bases). Per the germline V gene, CDR1 is MNHEY and CDR2 is SVGAGI. Trimming pared 2 bases from V and 5 bases from J, leaving 10 bases between. The CDR3 runs 14 residues. The CDR3, as DNA: TGTGCCAGCAGTTACAATTACAGGGATCAGCCCCAGCATTTT. Protein: CASSYNYRDQPQHF.

V is TRBV30 and J is TRBJ2-2; D is uncertain. In germline, CDR1 is GTSNPN, CDR2 SVGIG (reference sequence). CDR3 length equals 12 residues. V was pared by 1 base and J by 7 bases, with 7 bases between. The CDR3 reads CAWSAESGELFF. The CDR3 DNA reads as TGTGCCTGGAGTGCCGAGAGCGGGGAGCTGTTTTTT.

The chain employs TRBV9 and TRBJ2-1; a weak D match, TRBD2 (6 bases). V lost 5 bases and J lost 0, with 15 bases in between. This CDR3 comprises 16 residues. Per the germline V gene, CDR1 is SGDLS and CDR2 is YYNGEE. This CDR3 is CASSKYGTPSYNEQFF. The CDR3, as DNA: TGTGCCAGCAGTAAATACGGGACTCCCTCCTACAATGAGCAGTTCTTC.

The chain carries TRBV19 and TRBJ1-4, with TRBD1 identical over 10 bases. V dropped 5 bases and J dropped 5; count of bases not matched to a gene: 8. The germline V gene encodes CDR1 LNHDA and CDR2 SQIVND (reference sequence). This CDR3 spans 16 amino acids. The CDR3 reads CASSPLDRGLNEKLFF. CDR3 sequence (DNA): TGTGCCAGTAGTCCACTCGACAGGGGGCTGAATGAAAAACTGTTTTTT.

V and J are TRBV7-2 and TRBJ2-3; D is unresolved. This CDR3 has 16 amino acids. Germline lookup yields CDR1 SGHTA and CDR2 FQGNSA. Trimming removed 4 bases at V and 1 base at J, with 15 bases between. CDR3 protein: CASSSLWSFGTDTQYF. CDR3 coding DNA: TGTGCCAGCAGCTCACTCTGGTCGTTCGGCACAGATACGCAGTATTTT.

V is TRBV4-1 and J is TRBJ1-2, with no clear D. The germline CDR1 and CDR2 sequences are MGHRA and YSYEKL. This CDR3 is built from 14 residues. Trimming left V 4 bases short and J 4 bases short, with 13 bases between. Written as DNA, the CDR3 is TGCGCCAGCAGCCCGGACTCAACTGGCTATGGCTACACCTTC. Protein: CASSPDSTGYGYTF.

The rearrangement uses TRBV6-5 and TRBJ2-4; TRBD2 is a possible D gene (6 bases). CDR3 size: 15 residues. The germline gives CDR1 MNHEY, CDR2 SVGAGI. V lost 5 bases to trimming and J lost 0 bases, with 11 bases between them. CDR3 residues: CASSLGAGAKNIQYF. DNA of the CDR3: TGTGCCAGCAGTCTGGGAGCGGGAGCCAAAAACATTCAGTACTTC.

This sequence joins TRBV29-1 and TRBJ2-7, with 7 positions matching TRBD1. Germline V CDR1 and CDR2: SQVTM, ANQGSEA. The CDR3 has 19 amino acids. V lost 5 bases to trimming and J lost 3 bases; unmatched junction nucleotides: 25. The CDR3 DNA is TGCAGCGTTAAGACAGGGATTATTTTGGGCGAAGAAAAGAACTACGAGCAGTACTTC. Protein sequence: CSVKTGIILGEEKNYEQYF.

This clone was seen just once. This chain uses TRBV10-3 with TRBJ2-5; 11 nucleotides agree with TRBD2. Germline CDR1 ENHRY, CDR2 SYGVKD. Unmatched junction bases numbered 5, after V lost 0 bases and J lost 5 bases. The CDR3 is made up of 16 amino acids. The CDR3 protein is CAISESGTSGGETQYF. CDR3 coding DNA: TGTGCCATCAGTGAGTCCGGGACTAGCGGAGGGGAGACCCAGTACTTC.

The CDR3 nucleotides read TGTGCCAGCTCACCACCTCAGGGGCCCTCCTACGAGCAGTACTTC. It is translated as CASSPPQGPSYEQYF. This sequence joins TRBV18 and TRBJ2-7; D might be TRBD1 (6 bases). Trimming took 0 bases from V and 0 from J, leaving 9 bases between them. Per germline, CDR1 KGHSH and CDR2 LQKENI. There are 15 residues in the CDR3.

This clone was seen only a few times. J is TRBJ2-7 and V is TRBV30, with D perhaps matching TRBD2 (5 bases). The CDR3 runs 12 residues. Germline values: CDR1 GTSNPN, CDR2 SVGIG (reference sequence). Deletions cut 3 bases from V and 9 bases from J, with 15 bases between. CDR3 sequence: CAWRVRAGRQYF. In nucleotides, the CDR3 is TGTGCCTGGAGGGTGCGGGCGGGTAGGCAGTACTTC.

This sequence joins TRBV6-5 and TRBJ2-7; 9 bases fit TRBD1. The CDR3 is 16 amino acids. Germline values: CDR1 MNHEY, CDR2 SVGAGI. V dropped 0 bases and J dropped 4; count of bases not matched to a gene: 7. CDR3 protein: CASSYSIHRGLYEQYF. The DNA for the CDR3 is TGTGCCAGCAGTTACTCGATCCACAGGGGGCTATACGAGCAGTACTTC.